The clone carrying this TCR beta chain was seen just once. What it recognizes is unknown. The CDR3 has 14 amino acids. Germline trimming cut 5 bases from V and 4 bases from J; bases unmatched to any gene: 3. CDR1 is SGHVS and CDR2 is FQNEAQ in the germline V gene. This specimen belongs to a study of lymphopenia after photon versus proton radiotherapy. General study results and limits: Relative stability marked proton patients; photon patients lost diversity and naive cells.

Using immunoSEQ multiplex PCR, the repertoire was profiled, and TCRdb retains in-frame clones only, with some absent. Of roughly 76,000 clones in the sample, 85% to 95% are singletons; the top ten hold 2% to 2.5%. The source is a woman aged 40 to 55 with cholangiocarcinoma. This chain uses TRBV7-8 with TRBJ2-7; 12 bases map to TRBD2. The sample in question was peripheral blood, obtained from a patient treated with photon-based radiotherapy. Here the CDR3 reads CASSPLAGGYEQYF. The CDR3 DNA is TGTGCCAGCAGCCCTCTAGCGGGAGGGTACGAGCAGTACTTC.